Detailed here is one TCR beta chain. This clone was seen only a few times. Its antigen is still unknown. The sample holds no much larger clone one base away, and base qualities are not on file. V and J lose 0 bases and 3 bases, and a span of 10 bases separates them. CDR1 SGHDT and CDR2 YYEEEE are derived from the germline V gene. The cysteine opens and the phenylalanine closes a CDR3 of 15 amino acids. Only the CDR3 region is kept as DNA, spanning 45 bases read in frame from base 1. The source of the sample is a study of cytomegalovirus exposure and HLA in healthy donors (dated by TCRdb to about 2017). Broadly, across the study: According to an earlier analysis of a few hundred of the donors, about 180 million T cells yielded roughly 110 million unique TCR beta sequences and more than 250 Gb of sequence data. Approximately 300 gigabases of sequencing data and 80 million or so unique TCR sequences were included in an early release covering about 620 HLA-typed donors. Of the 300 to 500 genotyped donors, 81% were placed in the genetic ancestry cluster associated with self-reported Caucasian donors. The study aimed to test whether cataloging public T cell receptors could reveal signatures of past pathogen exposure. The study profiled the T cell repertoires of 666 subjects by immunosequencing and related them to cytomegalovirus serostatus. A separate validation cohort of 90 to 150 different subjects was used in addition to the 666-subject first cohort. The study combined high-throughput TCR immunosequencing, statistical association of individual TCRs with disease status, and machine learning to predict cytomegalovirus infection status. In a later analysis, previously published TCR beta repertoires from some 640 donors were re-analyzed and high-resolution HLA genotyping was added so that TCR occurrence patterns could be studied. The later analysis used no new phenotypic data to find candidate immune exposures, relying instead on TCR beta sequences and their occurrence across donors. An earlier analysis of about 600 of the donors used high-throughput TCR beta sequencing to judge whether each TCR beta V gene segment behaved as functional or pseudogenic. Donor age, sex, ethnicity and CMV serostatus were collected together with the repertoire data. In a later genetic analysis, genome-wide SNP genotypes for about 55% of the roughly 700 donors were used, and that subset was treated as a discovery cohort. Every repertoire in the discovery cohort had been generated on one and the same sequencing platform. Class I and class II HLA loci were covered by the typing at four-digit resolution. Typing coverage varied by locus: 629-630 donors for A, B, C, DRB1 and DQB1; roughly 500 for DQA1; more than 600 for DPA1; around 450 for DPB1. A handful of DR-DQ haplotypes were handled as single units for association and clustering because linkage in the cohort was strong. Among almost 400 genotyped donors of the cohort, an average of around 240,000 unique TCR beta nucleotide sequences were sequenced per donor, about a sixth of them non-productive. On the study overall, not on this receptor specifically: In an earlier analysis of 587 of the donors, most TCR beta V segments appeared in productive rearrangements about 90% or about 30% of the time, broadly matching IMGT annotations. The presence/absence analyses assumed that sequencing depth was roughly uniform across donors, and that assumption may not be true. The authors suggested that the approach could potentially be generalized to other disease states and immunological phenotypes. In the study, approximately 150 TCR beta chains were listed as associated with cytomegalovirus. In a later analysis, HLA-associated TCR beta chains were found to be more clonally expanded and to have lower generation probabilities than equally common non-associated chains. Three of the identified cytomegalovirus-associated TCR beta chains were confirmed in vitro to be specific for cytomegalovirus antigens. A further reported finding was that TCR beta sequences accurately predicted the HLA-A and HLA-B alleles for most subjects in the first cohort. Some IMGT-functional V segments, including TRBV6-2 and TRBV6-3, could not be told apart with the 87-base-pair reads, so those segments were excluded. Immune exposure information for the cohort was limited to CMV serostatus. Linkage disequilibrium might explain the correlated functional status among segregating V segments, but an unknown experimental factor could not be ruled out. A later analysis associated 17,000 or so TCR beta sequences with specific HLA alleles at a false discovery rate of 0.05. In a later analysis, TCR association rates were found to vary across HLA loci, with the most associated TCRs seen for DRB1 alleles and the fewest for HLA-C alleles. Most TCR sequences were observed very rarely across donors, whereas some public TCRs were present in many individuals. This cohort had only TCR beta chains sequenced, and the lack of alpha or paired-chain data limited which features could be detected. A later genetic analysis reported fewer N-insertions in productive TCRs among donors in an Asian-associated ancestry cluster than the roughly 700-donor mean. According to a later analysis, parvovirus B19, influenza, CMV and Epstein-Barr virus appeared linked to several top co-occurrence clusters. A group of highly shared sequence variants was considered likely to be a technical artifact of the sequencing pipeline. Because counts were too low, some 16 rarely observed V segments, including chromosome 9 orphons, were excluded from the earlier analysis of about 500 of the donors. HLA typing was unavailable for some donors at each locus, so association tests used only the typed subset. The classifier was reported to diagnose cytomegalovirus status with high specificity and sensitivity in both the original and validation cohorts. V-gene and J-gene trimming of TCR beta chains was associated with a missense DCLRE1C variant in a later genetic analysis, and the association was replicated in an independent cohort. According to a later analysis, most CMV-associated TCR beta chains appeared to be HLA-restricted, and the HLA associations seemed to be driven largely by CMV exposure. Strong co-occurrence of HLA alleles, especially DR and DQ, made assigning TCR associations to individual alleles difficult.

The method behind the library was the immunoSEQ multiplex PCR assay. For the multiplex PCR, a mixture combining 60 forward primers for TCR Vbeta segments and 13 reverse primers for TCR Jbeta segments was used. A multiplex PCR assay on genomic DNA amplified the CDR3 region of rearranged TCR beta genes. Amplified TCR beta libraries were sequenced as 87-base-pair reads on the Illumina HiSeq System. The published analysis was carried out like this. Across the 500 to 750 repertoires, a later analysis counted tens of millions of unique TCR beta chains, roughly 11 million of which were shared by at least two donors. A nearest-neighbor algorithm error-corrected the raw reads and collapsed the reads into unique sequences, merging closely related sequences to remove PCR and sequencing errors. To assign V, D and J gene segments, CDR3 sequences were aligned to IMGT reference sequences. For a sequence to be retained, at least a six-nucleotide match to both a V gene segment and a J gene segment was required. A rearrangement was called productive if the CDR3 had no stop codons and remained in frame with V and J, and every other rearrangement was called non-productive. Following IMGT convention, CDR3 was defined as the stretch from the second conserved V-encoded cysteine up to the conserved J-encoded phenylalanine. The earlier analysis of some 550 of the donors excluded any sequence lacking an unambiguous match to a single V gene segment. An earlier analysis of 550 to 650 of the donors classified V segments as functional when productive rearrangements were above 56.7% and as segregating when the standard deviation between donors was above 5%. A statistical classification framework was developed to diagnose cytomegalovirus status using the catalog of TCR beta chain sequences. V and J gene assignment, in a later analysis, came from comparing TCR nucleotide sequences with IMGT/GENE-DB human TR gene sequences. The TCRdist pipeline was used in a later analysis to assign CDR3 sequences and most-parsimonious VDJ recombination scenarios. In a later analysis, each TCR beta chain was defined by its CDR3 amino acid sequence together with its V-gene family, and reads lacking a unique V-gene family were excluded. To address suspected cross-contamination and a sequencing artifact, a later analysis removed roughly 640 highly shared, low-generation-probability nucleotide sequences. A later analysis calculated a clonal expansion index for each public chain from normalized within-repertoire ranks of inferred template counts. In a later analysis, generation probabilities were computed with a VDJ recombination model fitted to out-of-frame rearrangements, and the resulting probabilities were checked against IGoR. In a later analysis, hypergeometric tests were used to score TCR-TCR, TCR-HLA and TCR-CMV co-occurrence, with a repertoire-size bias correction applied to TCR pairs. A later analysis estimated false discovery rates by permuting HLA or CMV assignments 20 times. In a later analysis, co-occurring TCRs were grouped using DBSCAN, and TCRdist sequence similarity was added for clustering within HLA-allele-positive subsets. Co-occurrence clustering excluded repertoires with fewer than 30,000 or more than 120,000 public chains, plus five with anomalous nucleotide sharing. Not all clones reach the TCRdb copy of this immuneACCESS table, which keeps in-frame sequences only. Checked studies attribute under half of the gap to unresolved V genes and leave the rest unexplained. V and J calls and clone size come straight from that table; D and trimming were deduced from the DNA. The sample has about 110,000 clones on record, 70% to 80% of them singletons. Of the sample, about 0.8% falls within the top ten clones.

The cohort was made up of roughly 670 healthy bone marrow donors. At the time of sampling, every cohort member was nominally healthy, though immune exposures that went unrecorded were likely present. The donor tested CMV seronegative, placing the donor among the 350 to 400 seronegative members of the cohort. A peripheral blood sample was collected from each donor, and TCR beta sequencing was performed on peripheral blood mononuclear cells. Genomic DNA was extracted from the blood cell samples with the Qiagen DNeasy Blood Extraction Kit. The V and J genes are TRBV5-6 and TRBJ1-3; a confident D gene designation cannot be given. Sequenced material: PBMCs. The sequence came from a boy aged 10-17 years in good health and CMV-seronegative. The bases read TGTGCCAGCAGCTTGGTCGGGGTAGGTGGAAACACCATATATTTT. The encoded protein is CASSLVGVGGNTIYF. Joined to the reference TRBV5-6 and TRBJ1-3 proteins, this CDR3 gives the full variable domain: DAGVTQSPTHLIKTRGQQVTLRCSPKSGHDTVSWYQQALGQGPQFIFQYYEEEERQRGNFPDRFSGHQFPNYSSELNVNALLLGDSALYLCASSLVGVGGNTIYFGEGSWLTVV.